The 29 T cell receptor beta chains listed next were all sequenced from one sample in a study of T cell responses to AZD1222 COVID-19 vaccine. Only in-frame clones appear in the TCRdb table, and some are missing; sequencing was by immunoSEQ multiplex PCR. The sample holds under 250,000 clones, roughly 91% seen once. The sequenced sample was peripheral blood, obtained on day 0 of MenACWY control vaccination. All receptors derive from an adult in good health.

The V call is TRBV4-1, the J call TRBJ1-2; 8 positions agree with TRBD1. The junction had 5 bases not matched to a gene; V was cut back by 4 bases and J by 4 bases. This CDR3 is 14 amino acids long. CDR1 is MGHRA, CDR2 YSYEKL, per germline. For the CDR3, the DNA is TGCGCCAGCAGCCCCGCCGGGACAGGCTATGGCTACACCTTC. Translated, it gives CASSPAGTGYGYTF.

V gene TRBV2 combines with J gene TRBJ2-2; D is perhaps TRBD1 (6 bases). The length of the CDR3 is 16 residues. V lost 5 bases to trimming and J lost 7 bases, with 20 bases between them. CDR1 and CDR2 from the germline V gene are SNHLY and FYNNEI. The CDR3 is CASSTEVRGGDGELFF. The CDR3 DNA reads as TGTGCCAGCAGTACCGAAGTGAGAGGGGGTGACGGGGAGCTGTTTTTT.

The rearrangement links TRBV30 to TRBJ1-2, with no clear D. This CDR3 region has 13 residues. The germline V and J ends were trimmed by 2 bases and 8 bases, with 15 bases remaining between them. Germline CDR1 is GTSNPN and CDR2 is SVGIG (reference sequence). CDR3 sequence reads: CAWSLSTGFGYTF. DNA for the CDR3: TGTGCCTGGAGTTTGTCGACGGGGTTCGGCTACACCTTC.

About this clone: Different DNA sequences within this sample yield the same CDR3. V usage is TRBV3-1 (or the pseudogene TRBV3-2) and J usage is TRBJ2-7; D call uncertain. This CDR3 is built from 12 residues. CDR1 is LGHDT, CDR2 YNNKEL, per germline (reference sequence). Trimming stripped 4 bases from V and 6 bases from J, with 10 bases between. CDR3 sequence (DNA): TGTGCCAGCAGCCGGACCGGAGCCGAGCAGTACTTC. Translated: CASSRTGAEQYF.

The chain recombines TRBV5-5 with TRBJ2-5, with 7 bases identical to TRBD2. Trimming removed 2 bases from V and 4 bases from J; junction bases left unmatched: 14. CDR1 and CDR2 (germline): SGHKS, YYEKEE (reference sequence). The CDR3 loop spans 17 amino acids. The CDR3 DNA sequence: TGTGCCAGCAGCTTTGCCCCCTCTGGACTAGTCTTAGAGACCCAGTACTTC. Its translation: CASSFAPSGLVLETQYF.

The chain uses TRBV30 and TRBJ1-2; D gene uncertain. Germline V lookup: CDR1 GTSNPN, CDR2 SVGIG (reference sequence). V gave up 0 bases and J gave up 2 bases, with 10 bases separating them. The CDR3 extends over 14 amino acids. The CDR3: CAWSVRSLNYGYTF. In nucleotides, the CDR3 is TGTGCCTGGAGTGTACGCAGCCTCAACTATGGCTACACCTTC.

CDR3 DNA: TGTGCCAGCAGTACAACAGGGGCGGGAACTGAAGCTTTCTTT. Translated, it gives CASSTTGAGTEAFF. This rearrangement joins TRBV6-6 to TRBJ1-1; 7 bases match TRBD1. CDR1 and CDR2 (germline): MNHNY, SVGAGI (reference sequence). V lost 5 bases to trimming and J lost 5 bases; unmatched junction nucleotides: 8. The CDR3 loop spans 14 amino acids.

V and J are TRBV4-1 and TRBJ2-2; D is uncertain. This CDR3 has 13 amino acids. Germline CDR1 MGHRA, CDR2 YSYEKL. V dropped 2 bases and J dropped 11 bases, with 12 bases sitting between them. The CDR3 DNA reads TGCGCCAGCAGCCAACCTGACGCATTCGAGCTGTTTTTT. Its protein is CASSQPDAFELFF.

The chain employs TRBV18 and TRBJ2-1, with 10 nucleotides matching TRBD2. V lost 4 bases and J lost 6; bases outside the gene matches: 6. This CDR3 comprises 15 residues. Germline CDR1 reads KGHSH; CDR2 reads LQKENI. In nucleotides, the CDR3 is TGTGCCAGCTCACAGCTAGCGGGGGACCTCAATGAGCAGTTCTTC. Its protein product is CASSQLAGDLNEQFF.

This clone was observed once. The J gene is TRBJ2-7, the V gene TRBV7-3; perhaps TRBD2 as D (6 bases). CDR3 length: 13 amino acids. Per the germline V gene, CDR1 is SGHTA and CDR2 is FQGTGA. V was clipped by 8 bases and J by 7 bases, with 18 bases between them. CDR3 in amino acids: CASGRGGSGEQYF. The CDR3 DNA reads TGTGCCAGCGGGCGGGGAGGTTCGGGAGAGCAGTACTTC.

CDR3 amino acids: CASSLLMGTVYNEQFF. In DNA form, the CDR3 reads TGTGCCAGCAGCTTACTTATGGGGACAGTATACAATGAGCAGTTCTTC. V and J are TRBV7-2 and TRBJ2-1, with 7 positions matching TRBD1. The V and J ends lost 2 bases and 4 bases, in that order; junction bases with no gene match: 8. This CDR3 has 16 amino acids. Germline V gene data show CDR1 as SGHTA and CDR2 as FQGNSA.

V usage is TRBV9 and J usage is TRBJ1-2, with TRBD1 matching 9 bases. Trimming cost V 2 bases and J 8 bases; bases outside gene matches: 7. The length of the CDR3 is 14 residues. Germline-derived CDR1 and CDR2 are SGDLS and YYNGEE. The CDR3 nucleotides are TGTGCCAGCAGCGTTGAGGGACAGGGTCGAGGCTACACCTTC. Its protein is CASSVEGQGRGYTF.

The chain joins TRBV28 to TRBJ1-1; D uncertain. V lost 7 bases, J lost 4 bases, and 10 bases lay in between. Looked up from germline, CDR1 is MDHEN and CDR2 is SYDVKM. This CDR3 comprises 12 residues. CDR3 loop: CASTSTRTEAFF. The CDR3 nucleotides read TGTGCCAGCACCTCTACCCGCACTGAAGCTTTCTTT.

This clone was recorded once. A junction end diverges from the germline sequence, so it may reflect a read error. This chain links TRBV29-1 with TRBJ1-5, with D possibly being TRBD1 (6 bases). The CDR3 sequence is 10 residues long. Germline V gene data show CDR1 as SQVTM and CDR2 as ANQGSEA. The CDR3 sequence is CSVERRDTSF. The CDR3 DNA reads TGCAGCGTTGAACGCCGGGACACCTCGTTT.

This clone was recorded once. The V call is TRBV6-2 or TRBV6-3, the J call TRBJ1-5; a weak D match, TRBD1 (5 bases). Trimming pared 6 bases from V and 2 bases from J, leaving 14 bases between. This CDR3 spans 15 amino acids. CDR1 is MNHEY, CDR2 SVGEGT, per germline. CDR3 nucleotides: TGTGCCAGCAGCGGGTGGTTAGGGGGCAATCAGCCCCAGCATTTT. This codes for CASSGWLGGNQPQHF.

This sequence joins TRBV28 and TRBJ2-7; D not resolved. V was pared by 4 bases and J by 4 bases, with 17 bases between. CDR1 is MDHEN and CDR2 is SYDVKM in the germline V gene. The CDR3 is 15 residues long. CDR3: CASSSSQSSRYEQYF. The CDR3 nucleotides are TGTGCCAGCAGTTCCAGCCAATCTTCTAGGTACGAGCAGTACTTC.

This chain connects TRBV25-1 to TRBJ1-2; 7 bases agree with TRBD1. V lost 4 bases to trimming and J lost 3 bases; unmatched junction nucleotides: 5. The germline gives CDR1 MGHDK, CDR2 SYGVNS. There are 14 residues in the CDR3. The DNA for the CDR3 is TGTGCCAGCAGTGGACCTCAGGGGGACTATGGCTACACCTTC. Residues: CASSGPQGDYGYTF.

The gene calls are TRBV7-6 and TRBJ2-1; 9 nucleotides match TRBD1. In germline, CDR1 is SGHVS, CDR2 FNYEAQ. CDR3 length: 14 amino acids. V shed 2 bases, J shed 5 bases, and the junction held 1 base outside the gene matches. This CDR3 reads CASSLYRGHNEQFF. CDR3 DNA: TGTGCCAGCAGCTTATACAGGGGGCACAATGAGCAGTTCTTC.

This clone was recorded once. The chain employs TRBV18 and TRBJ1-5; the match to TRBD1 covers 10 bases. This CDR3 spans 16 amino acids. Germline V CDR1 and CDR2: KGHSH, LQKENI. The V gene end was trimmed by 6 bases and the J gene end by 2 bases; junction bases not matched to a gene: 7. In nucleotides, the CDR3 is TGTGCCAGCTCTTATGCCGGGACAGGGGGCAATCAGCCCCAGCATTTT. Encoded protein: CASSYAGTGGNQPQHF.

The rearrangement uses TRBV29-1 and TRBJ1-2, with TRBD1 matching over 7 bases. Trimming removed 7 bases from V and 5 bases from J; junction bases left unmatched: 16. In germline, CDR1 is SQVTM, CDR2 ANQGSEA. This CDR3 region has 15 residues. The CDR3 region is CSAHFPRDSFYGYTF. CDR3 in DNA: TGCAGCGCTCACTTTCCCCGGGACAGCTTTTATGGCTACACCTTC.

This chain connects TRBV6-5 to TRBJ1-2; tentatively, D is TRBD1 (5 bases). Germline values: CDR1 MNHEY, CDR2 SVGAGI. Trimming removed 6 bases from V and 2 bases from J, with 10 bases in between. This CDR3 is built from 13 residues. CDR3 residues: CASRLGLNYGYTF. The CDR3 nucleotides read TGTGCCAGCAGGTTGGGGCTGAACTATGGCTACACCTTC.

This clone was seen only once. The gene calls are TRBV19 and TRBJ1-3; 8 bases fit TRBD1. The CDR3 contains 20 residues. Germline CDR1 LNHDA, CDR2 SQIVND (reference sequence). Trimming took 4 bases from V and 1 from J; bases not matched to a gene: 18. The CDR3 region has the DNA TGTGCCAGTAGTACCCCGACAGGGGCGCTTCGACTGGGTTCTGGAAACACCATATATTTT. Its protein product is CASSTPTGALRLGSGNTIYF.

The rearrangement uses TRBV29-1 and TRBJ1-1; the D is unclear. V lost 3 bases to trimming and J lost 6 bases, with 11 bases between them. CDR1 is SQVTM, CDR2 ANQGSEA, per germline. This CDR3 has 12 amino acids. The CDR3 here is CSVDGPGAEAFF. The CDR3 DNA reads TGCAGCGTTGATGGCCCGGGCGCTGAAGCTTTCTTT.

CDR3 protein: CASSHGGNQPQHF. CDR3 nucleotides: TGCGCCAGCAGCCATGGTGGCAATCAGCCCCAGCATTTT. The chain carries TRBV5-1 and TRBJ1-5; D is ambiguous. The CDR3 totals 13 residues. Trimming stripped 4 bases from V and 2 bases from J, with 7 bases between. The germline CDR1 and CDR2 sequences are SGHRS and YFSETQ.

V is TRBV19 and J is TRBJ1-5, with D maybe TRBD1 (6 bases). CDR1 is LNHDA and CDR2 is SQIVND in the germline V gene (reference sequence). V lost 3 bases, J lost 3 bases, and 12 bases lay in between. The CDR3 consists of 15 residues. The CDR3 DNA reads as TGTGCCAGTAGTATCTGGGGGCCAGACAATCAGCCCCAGCATTTT. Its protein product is CASSIWGPDNQPQHF.

CDR3 protein: CASSQDDQDRVYEQYF. As DNA, the CDR3 is TGCGCCAGCAGCCAAGATGATCAGGACAGGGTCTACGAGCAGTACTTC. This chain joins TRBV4-1 and TRBJ2-7; 8 bases agree with TRBD1. Germline-derived CDR1 and CDR2 are MGHRA and YSYEKL. The CDR3 extends over 16 amino acids. Trimming at V came to 0 bases and at J to 3 bases, leaving 7 bases not matched to a gene.

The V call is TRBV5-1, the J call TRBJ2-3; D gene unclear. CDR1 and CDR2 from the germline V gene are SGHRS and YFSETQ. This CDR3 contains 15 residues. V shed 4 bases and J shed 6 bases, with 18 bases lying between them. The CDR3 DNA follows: TGCGCCAGCAGCCTGATGGCTAGTCGTCAGGATACGCAGTATTTT. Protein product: CASSLMASRQDTQYF.

CDR3 nucleotides: TGTGCCAGCAGCCAAGCCGGGGGCCAGAACACCGGGGAGCTGTTTTTT. Translated: CASSQAGGQNTGELFF. This sequence joins TRBV3-1 (or the pseudogene TRBV3-2) and TRBJ2-2; D may match TRBD1 or TRBD2 (6 bases each). CDR1 and CDR2 (germline): LGHDT, YNNKEL (reference sequence). The CDR3 loop spans 16 amino acids. V dropped 1 base and J dropped 1 base, with 10 bases sitting between them.

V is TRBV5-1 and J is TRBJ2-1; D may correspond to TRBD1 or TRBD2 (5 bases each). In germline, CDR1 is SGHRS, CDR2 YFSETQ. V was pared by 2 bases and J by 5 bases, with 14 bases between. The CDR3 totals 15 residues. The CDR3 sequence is CASSFQVGENNEQFF. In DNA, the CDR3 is TGCGCCAGCAGCTTCCAGGTGGGGGAAAACAATGAGCAGTTCTTC.